Detailed here is one T cell receptor (beta chain). Its specificity is not known. Germline CDR1 and CDR2: SGHTA and FQGNSA. This CDR3 spans 16 amino acids. The V and J ends lost 4 bases and 4 bases respectively, with 19 bases between them. The data were obtained in a study of T-cell memory formation after mild COVID-19. Constant-segment-primed 5'RACE gave TCR alpha and TCR beta cDNA libraries with sample barcodes and UMIs. In TCRdb, the 5' RACE reads were re-called with MiXCR into one record per CDR3 protein. The table shows approximately 400,000 distinct CDR3 sequences, with around 24% occurring only once. General study results and limits: CD4+ bias marked clones expanding day 15 to 37, unlike balanced contracting clones. Pre-infection memory contained some responding clones, which suggested that cross-reactive memory had joined.

Input material: PBMCs or a T cell subset sorted from them (not recorded which). The origin of this receptor is an adult woman who had mild COVID-19 (a few samples of this study predate the infection). Cell type and time point are not known. The V gene is TRBV7-2, the J gene TRBJ1-1; weak D call: TRBD1 (6 bases). The CDR3 region is CASSSPGGRGATEAFF. The CDR3 DNA follows: TGTGCCAGCAGCTCACCTGGGGGGCGAGGGGCCACTGAAGCTTTCTTT.